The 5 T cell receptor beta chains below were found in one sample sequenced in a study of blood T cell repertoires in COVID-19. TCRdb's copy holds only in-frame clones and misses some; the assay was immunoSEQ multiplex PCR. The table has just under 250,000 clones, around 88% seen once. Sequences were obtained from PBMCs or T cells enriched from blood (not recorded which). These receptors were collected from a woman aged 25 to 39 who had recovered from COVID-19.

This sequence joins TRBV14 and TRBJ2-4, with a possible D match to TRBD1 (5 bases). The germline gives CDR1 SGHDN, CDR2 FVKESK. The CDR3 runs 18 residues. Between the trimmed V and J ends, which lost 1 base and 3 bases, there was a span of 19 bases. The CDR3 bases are TGTGCCAGCAGCCAAGGTCAGGGAAGGGCTCTAGGCAAAAACATTCAGTACTTC. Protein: CASSQGQGRALGKNIQYF. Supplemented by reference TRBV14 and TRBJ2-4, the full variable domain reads EAGVTQFPSHSVIEKGQTVTLRCDPISGHDNLYWYRRVMGKEIKFLLHFVKESKQDESGMPNNRFLAERTGGTYSTLKVQPAELEDSGVYFCASSQGQGRALGKNIQYFGAGTRLSVL.

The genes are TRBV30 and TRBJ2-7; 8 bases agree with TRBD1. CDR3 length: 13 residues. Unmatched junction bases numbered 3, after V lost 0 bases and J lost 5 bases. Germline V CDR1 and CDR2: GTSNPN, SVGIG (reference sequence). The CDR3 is CAWSVDRENEQYF. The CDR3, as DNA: TGTGCCTGGAGTGTGGACAGGGAAAACGAGCAGTACTTC.

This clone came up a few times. CDR3 residues: CASSLVGQVDTEAFF. DNA for the CDR3: TGTGCCAGCAGCTTAGTTGGACAGGTAGACACTGAAGCTTTCTTT. The J gene is TRBJ1-1, the V gene TRBV7-9; 7 positions match TRBD1. The length of the CDR3 is 15 residues. Germline-derived CDR1 and CDR2 are SEHNR and FQNEAQ (reference sequence). Trimming cost V 1 base and J 3 bases; bases outside gene matches: 5.

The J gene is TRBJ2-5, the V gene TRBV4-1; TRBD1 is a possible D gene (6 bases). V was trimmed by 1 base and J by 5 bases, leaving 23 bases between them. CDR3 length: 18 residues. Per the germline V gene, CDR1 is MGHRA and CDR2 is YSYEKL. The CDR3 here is CASSQVMEVIRGTETQYF. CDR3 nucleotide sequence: TGCGCCAGCAGCCAAGTTATGGAGGTGATCAGGGGTACGGAGACCCAGTACTTC.

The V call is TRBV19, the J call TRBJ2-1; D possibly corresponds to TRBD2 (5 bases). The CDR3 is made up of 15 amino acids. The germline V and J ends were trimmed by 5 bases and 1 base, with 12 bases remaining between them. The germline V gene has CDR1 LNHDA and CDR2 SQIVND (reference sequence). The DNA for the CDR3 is TGTGCCAGTAGTCGGGGAGTTACGTCCTACAATGAGCAGTTCTTC. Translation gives CASSRGVTSYNEQFF.